This TCR beta chain appears in the sequencing data of a study of shared clonotypes between healthy human individuals. V was shortened by 5 bases and J by 3 bases, with 20 bases between the two germline ends. Germline V gene data show CDR1 as PRHDT and CDR2 as FYEKMQ (reference sequence). This CDR3 comprises 16 residues. General study points: In general, naive subsets displayed greater estimated richness than memory subsets did.

Worth noting for this clone: What it binds is not known.

Data came from immunoSEQ multiplex PCR; TCRdb stores just in-frame clones and leaves some out. The table lists some 1,400,000 clones, over 95% of them singletons. The sequencing sample was made of naive CD4+ T cells sorted from blood. The subset: CD45RA+ positively selected. The chain combines TRBV13 with TRBJ2-7, with D tentatively TRBD2 (6 bases). The TCR was taken from a man aged 30 to 45 in good health. The CDR3 DNA is TGTGCCAGCAGCACAAGGACTAAACTTCAACTCTACGAGCAGTACTTC. Residues: CASSTRTKLQLYEQYF.